Shown below are 9 T cell receptor beta chains from a single sample sequenced in a study of cytomegalovirus exposure and HLA in healthy donors. PCR used 60 Vbeta primers and 13 Jbeta primers. Sequencing was performed with immunoSEQ multiplex PCR; in TCRdb, only in-frame clones are kept and a portion is missing. The data contain more than 100,000 clones, about 9.1% of them singletons. Specimen: PBMCs. Every receptor here comes from a woman aged 40 to 49 in good health and CMV-seropositive.

This clone occurred a few times. The chain uses TRBV5-1 and TRBJ1-1, with D maybe TRBD1 (6 bases). This CDR3 contains 14 residues. V was clipped by 5 bases and J by 0 bases, with 11 bases between them. Germline CDR1 and CDR2: SGHRS and YFSETQ. The CDR3 protein is CASRPGQLNTEAFF. CDR3 nucleotide sequence: TGCGCCAGCAGGCCTGGACAGTTGAACACTGAAGCTTTCTTT.

The chain joins TRBV5-4 to TRBJ1-2; the D gene is possibly TRBD1 (5 bases). Germline V gives CDR1 SGHNT, CDR2 YYREEE (reference sequence). The CDR3 contains 15 residues. V lost 4 bases to trimming and J lost 2 bases, with 15 bases between them. CDR3 DNA sequence: TGTGCCAGCAGCCTCCCCCAGGGATCCAACTATGGCTACACCTTC. Translated, it gives CASSLPQGSNYGYTF.

As for this clone: The sample has other DNA sequences that encode this CDR3 too. The gene calls are TRBV5-1 and TRBJ2-5, with 9 bases identical to TRBD1. V gave up 3 bases and J gave up 4 bases; unmatched junction bases: 4. From germline, CDR1 is SGHRS and CDR2 YFSETQ. The CDR3 runs to 14 residues. The CDR3 bases are TGCGCCAGCAGCTCGACAGGGGGTGGAGAGACCCAGTACTTC. This translates into CASSSTGGGETQYF.

The CDR3 spells CSVGAGEQFF. The CDR3 region has the DNA TGCAGCGTTGGTGCAGGGGAGCAGTTCTTC. The chain recombines TRBV29-1 with TRBJ2-1, with a weak D call TRBD1 (5 bases). V was shortened by 4 bases and J by 10 bases, with 8 bases between the two germline ends. The CDR3 consists of 10 residues. The germline V gene has CDR1 SQVTM and CDR2 ANQGSEA.

The chain carries TRBV6-1 and TRBJ1-1; D is uncertain. There are 14 residues in the CDR3. Trimming removed 2 bases from V and 5 bases from J, with 12 bases in between. Germline V lookup: CDR1 MNHNS, CDR2 SASEGT. CDR3 region: CASSELNEGTEAFF. The CDR3, as DNA: TGTGCCAGCAGTGAATTGAACGAGGGAACTGAAGCTTTCTTT.

This clone was recorded a few times. This chain connects TRBV18 to TRBJ1-1; D may be TRBD1 (5 bases). The germline V gene has CDR1 KGHSH and CDR2 LQKENI. The CDR3 is 13 residues long. V was cut by 6 bases and J by 8 bases, with 16 bases left in between. CDR3 bases: TGTGCCAGCTCGTCCTTACTGACAGTAGAAGCTTTCTTT. It encodes CASSSLLTVEAFF.

This clone has a handful of counts. This chain uses TRBV6-6 with TRBJ2-3; TRBD2 matches 15 bases. Per germline, CDR1 MNHNY and CDR2 SVGAGI (reference sequence). V was clipped by 6 bases and J by 3 bases; unmatched bases: 4. The CDR3 has 16 amino acids. Written as DNA, the CDR3 is TGTGCCAGCAGCCAGGGACTAGCGGGGGGTACAGATACGCAGTATTTT. This codes for CASSQGLAGGTDTQYF.

Only a few counts were recorded for this clone. The J gene is TRBJ2-5, the V gene TRBV9; 9 positions agree with TRBD1. The junction had 10 bases not matched to a gene; V was cut back by 2 bases and J by 2 bases. This CDR3 has 17 residues. Germline V CDR1 and CDR2: SGDLS, YYNGEE. CDR3 in DNA: TGTGCCAGCAGCGTTTCGTCCCGGGACAGGGTTCAAGAGACCCAGTACTTC. Protein product: CASSVSSRDRVQETQYF.

This chain joins TRBV4-1 and TRBJ2-7, with 8 bases lining up with TRBD1. From germline, CDR1 is MGHRA and CDR2 YSYEKL. CDR3 length equals 14 residues. V trimming: 1 base; J trimming: 5 bases; junction bases outside the gene matches: 4. CDR3 DNA sequence: TGCGCCAGCAGCCAAGTTCAGGGGGCTAACGAGCAGTACTTC. As protein: CASSQVQGANEQYF.